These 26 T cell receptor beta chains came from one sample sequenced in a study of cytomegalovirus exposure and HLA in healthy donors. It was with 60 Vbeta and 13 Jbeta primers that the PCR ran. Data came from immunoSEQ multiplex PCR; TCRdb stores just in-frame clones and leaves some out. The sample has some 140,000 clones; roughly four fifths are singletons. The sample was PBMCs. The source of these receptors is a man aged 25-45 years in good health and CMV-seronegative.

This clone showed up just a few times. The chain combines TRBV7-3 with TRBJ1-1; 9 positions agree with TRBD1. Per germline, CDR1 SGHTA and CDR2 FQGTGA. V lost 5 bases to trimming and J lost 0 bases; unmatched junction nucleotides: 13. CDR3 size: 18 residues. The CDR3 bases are TGTGCCAGCAGCCTGCGAGCCGGGACAGGGTCACTGAACACTGAAGCTTTCTTT. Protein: CASSLRAGTGSLNTEAFF.

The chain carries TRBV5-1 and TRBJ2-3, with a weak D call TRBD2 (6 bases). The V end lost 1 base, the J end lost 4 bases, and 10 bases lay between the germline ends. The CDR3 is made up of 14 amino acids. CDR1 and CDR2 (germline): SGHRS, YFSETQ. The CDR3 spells CASSLLREADTQYF. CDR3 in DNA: TGCGCCAGCAGCTTGTTGAGGGAGGCAGATACGCAGTATTTT.

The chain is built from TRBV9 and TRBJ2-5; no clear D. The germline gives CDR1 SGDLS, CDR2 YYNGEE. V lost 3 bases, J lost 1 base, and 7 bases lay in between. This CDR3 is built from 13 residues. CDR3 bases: TGTGCCAGCAGCGACAGAGCCCAAGAGACCCAGTACTTC. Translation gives CASSDRAQETQYF.

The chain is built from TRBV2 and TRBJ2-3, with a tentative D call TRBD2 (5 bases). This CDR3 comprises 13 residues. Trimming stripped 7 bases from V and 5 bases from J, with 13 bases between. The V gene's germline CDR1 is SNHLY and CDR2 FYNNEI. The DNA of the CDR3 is TGTGCCAGCAACCTGGAGGTTTTAGATACGCAGTATTTT. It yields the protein CASNLEVLDTQYF.

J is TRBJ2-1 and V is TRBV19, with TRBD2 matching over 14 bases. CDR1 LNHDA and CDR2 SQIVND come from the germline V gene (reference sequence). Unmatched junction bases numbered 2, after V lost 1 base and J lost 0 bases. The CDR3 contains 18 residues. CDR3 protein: CASSIGLAGGSSYNEQFF. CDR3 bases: TGTGCCAGTAGTATAGGACTAGCGGGAGGGAGCTCCTACAATGAGCAGTTCTTC.

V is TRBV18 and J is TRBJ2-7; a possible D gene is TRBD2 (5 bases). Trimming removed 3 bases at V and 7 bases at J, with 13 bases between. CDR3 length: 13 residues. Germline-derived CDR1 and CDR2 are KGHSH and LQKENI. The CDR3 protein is CASSPDSTGEQYF. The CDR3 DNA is TGTGCCAGCTCACCGGACTCCACGGGGGAGCAGTACTTC.

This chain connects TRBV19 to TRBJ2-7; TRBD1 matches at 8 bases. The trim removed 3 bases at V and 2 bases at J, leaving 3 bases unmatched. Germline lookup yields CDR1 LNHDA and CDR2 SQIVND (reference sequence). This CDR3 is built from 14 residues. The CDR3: CASSMTGVTYEQYF. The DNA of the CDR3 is TGTGCCAGTAGTATGACAGGGGTGACCTACGAGCAGTACTTC.

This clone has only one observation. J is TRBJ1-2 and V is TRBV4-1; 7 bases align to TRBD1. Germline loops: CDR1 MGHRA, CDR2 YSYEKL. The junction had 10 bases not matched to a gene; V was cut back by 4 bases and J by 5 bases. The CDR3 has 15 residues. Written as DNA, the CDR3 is TGCGCCAGCAGCCTCAACAGGGGCCCGGGGTATGGCTACACCTTC. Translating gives CASSLNRGPGYGYTF.

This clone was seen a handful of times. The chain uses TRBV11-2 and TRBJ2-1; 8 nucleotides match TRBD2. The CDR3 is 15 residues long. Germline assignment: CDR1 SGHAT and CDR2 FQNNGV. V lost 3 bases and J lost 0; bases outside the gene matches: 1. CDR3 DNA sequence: TGTGCCAGCAGCTTCACTAGCGGCTCCTACAATGAGCAGTTCTTC. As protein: CASSFTSGSYNEQFF.

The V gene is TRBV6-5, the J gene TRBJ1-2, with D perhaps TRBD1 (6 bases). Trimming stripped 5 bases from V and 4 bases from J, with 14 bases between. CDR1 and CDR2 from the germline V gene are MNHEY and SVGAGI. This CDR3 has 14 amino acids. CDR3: CASSPRTGIYGYTF. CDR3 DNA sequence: TGTGCCAGCAGTCCCCGAACAGGGATCTATGGCTACACCTTC.

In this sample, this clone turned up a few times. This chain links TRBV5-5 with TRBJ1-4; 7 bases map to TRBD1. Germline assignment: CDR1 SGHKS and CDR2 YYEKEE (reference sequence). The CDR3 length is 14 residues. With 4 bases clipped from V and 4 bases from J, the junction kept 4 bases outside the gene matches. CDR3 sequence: CASSIQGFNEKLFF. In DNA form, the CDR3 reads TGTGCCAGCAGCATACAGGGGTTTAATGAAAAACTGTTTTTT.

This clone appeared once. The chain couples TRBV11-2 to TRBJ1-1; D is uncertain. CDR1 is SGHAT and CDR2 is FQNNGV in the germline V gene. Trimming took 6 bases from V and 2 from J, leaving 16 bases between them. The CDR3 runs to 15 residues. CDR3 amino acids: CASSRSPTTNTEAFF. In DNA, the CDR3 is TGTGCCAGCAGTCGAAGCCCGACAACCAACACTGAAGCTTTCTTT.

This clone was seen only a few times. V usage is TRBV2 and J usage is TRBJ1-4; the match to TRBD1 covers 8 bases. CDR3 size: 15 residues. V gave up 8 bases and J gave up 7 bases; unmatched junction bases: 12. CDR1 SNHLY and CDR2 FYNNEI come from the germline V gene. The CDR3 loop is CASSGSGGAREKLFF. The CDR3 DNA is TGTGCCAGCTCAGGATCAGGGGGCGCCCGTGAAAAACTGTTTTTT.

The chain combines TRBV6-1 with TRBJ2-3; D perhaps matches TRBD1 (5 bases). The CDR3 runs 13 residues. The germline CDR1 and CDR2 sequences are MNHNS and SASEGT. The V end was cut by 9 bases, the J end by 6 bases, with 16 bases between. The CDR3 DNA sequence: TGTGCCAGTATCCAAGGGGCGTCGGATACGCAGTATTTT. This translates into CASIQGASDTQYF.

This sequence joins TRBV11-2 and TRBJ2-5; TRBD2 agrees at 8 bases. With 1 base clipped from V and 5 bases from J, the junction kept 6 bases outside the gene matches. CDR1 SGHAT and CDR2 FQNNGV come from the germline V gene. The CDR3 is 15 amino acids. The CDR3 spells CASSLGGTGGETQYF. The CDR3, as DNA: TGTGCCAGCAGCTTAGGCGGGACGGGAGGGGAGACCCAGTACTTC.

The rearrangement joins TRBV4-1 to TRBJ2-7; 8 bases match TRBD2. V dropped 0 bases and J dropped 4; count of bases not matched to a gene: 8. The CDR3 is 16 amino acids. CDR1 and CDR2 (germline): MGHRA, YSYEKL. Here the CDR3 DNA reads TGCGCCAGCAGCCAAGAACTTCGGGAGGGCGATTACGAGCAGTACTTC. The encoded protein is CASSQELREGDYEQYF.

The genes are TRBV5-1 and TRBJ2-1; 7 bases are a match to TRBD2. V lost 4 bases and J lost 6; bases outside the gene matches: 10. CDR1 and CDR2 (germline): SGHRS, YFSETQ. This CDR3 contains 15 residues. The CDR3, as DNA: TGCGCCAGCAGCCCACTAACGGGAGGAAGCAATGAGCAGTTCTTC. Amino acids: CASSPLTGGSNEQFF.

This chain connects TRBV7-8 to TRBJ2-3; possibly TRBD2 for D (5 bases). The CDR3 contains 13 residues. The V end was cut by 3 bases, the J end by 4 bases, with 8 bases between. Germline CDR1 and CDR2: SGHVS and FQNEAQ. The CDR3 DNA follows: TGTGCCAGCAGCTTCGGGGTGGCAGATACGCAGTATTTT. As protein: CASSFGVADTQYF.

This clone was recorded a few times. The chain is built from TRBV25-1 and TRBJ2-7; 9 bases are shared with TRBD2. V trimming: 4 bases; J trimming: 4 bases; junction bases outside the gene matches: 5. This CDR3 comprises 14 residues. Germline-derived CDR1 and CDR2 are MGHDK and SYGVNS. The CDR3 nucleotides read TGTGCCAGCAGTGCTAAAAGCGGGAGGTACGAGCAGTACTTC. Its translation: CASSAKSGRYEQYF.

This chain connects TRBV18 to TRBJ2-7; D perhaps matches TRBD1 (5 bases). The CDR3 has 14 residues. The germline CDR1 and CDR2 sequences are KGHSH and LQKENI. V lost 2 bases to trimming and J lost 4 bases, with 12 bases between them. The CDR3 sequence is CASSPAPGSYEQYF. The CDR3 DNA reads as TGTGCCAGCTCACCAGCCCCAGGGTCATACGAGCAGTACTTC.

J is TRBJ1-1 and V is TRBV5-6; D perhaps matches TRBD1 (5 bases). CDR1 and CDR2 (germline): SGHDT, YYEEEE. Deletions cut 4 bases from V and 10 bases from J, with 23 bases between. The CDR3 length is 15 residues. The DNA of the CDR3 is TGTGCCAGCAGCCCCTGGGGAGGGGAATCTCTGTCAGCTTTCTTT. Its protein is CASSPWGGESLSAFF.

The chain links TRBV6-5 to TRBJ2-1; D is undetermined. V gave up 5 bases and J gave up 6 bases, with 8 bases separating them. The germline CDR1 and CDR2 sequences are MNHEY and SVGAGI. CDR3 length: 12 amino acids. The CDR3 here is CASSLSTNEQFF. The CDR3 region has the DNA TGTGCCAGCAGTCTTAGCACCAATGAGCAGTTCTTC.

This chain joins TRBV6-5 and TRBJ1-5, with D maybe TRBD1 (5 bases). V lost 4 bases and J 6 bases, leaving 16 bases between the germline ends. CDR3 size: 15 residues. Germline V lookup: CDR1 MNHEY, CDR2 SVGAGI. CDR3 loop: CASSLTAGRPQPQHF. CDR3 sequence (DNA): TGTGCCAGCAGTTTGACAGCTGGTCGTCCTCAGCCCCAGCATTTT.

CDR3 in amino acids: CSTGGQETQYF. The CDR3 nucleotides read TGTTCCACCGGGGGGCAAGAGACCCAGTACTTC. The V gene is TRBV7-9, the J gene TRBJ2-5; 7 bases are shared with TRBD2. This CDR3 spans 11 amino acids. Germline loops: CDR1 SEHNR, CDR2 FQNEAQ (reference sequence).

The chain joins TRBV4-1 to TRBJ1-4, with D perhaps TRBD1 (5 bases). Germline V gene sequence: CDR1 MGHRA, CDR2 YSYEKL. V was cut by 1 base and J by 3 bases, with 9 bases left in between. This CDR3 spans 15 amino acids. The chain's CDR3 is CASSQAGIANEKLFF. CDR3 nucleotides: TGCGCCAGCAGCCAAGCAGGGATTGCTAATGAAAAACTGTTTTTT.

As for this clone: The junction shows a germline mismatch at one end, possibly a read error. The CDR3 region is CASSLGLGGADTQYF. CDR3 nucleotide sequence: TGTGCTAGCAGCTTAGGGCTCGGGGGGGCAGATACGCAGTATTTT. The chain links TRBV7-7 to TRBJ2-3, with 8 bases identical to TRBD2. The CDR3 loop spans 15 amino acids. Germline CDR1 SSHAT, CDR2 FNYEAQ (reference sequence).